The entry below describes one T cell receptor (beta chain). The antigen it recognizes is unknown. This specimen belongs to a study of monozygotic twins with inflammatory bowel disease (dated by TCRdb to between 2019 and 2020). Notes on the research overall: A total of about 28 monozygotic twin pairs were included in the full study, comprising nine German pairs (four IBD-concordant, five IBD-discordant) and 19 IBD-discordant Danish pairs. The search for disease-associated traits relied mainly on comparing IBD patients with their genetically identical healthy co-twins within discordant pairs. Each individual had, on average, about 151 000 unique TCRalpha sequences and 181 000 unique TCRbeta sequences available for analysis. What the work shows at the level of the full study, not this receptor alone: Concordant and discordant twins showed no difference in repertoire similarity, possibly because of limited statistical power. Because patients were on differing immunosuppressive treatments, the repertoires may have picked up extra background noise and inter-individual variability. Distinction between different T cell subtypes could not be achieved in the analysis. TCRbeta repertoire diversity, by inverse Simpson index, was decreased in IBD patients compared with their healthy co-twins. IBD patients shared fewer clonotypes with other individuals than healthy twins did, most markedly in patients showing signs of disease activity. The results gave no support for a single strong signal or clonotype linked to IBD.

The receptor library was made with 5' RACE. Each TCR library was prepared from about 4,000 ng of total RNA. cDNA was synthesized with SMARTScribe reverse transcriptase in eight separate reactions per sample. During cDNA synthesis, template switching was used to introduce unique molecular identifiers that contained a 6-nucleotide sample barcode. Amplification of TCRalpha and TCRbeta cDNA involved two nested PCRs of approximately 16 and 9 cycles, and each PCR was followed by bead purification. Before amplification, the cDNA was treated with uracil DNA-glycosylase and purified using the QIAquick PCR purification kit. The second PCR was the step at which Illumina TruSeq-compatible adapters and sample-specific barcodes were added. Library quality and concentration were checked on TapeStation and Qubit, and libraries were pooled at about 5 ng each. Pooled libraries were sequenced on an Illumina HiSeq2500 single-index Rapid Run with 2 x 100 bp reads and custom sequencing primers. Regarding the original processing steps: PCR and sequencing errors were corrected by UMI-based consensus assembly using MiGEC version 1.2.6. MiXCR version 2.1.1 was used to carry out V(D)J alignment, clonotype assembly and CDR3 extraction. To normalise gene usage, clonotype sharing and MAIT/NKT TCR abundance, the top 1000, 10 000 and 20 000 clonotypes in each sample were analysed. After downsampling to 27 000 UMIs, diversity was calculated as the inverse Simpson index using the vegan R package. Paired Mann-Whitney U tests were applied to discordant twin pairs, with Benjamini-Hochberg correction for multiple testing. Once TCRdb had reprocessed the reads, it stored one entry per CDR3 protein sequence and supplied no DNA. TCRdb's processing, not the authors' own work, is the source of the V and J calls. The table for this sample shows around 450,000 distinct CDR3 sequences. The ten largest clones represent more than 2% of the sample.

An approximately 2.5 ml peripheral blood sample was drawn into PAXgene tubes per donor and stored at -80°C. Without any T cell sorting, total RNA was extracted from whole blood using the PAXgene blood miRNA kit on an automated QIAcube. Peripheral blood from monozygotic twin pairs, either concordant or discordant for inflammatory bowel disease, underwent deep TCRalpha and TCRbeta repertoire profiling that used unique molecular barcoding. Smoking habits were recorded for all twin pairs, and each individual was classified as a current, former or never smoker. This sequence originates from a human donor with ulcerative colitis or Crohn's disease, or a healthy co-twin of an affected twin (not recorded which). Material for sequencing was blood.

The CDR3 amino acid sequence is: CASSVDGGVYNEQFF. The chain links TRBV9 with TRBJ2-1. From a lookup of the germline V gene, CDR1 and CDR2 are SGDLS and YYNGEE. There are 15 amino acids in the CDR3, from cysteine to phenylalanine inclusive. Nucleotide data are not available.